Each of the 18 T cell receptor beta chains below was sequenced from the same sample in a study of shared clonotypes between healthy human individuals. Naive CD8 populations comprised CD45RO-negative cells positively selected for CCR7, excluding terminally differentiated effector memory CD45RA+ cells. Using immunoSEQ multiplex PCR, the repertoire was profiled, and TCRdb retains in-frame clones only, with some absent. The table records about 2,100,000 clones, 85% to 95% of them present only once. The sample consisted of naive CD8+ T cells from PBMCs. Receptors were obtained from a man aged 18 to 30 in good health. Some clones in this sample may be carry-over from other donors' samples.

The gene calls are TRBV7-3 and TRBJ2-1, with 8 nucleotides matching TRBD2. With 4 bases clipped from V and 6 bases from J, the junction kept 8 bases outside the gene matches. The germline V gene encodes CDR1 SGHTA and CDR2 FQGTGA. This CDR3 has 15 residues. The CDR3 coding sequence is TGTGCCAGCAGCTCTACATTCGGGACTAGCAATGAGCAGTTCTTC. This sequence encodes CASSSTFGTSNEQFF.

The chain joins TRBV10-3 to TRBJ2-7; TRBD2 aligns across 11 bases. The CDR3 runs 18 residues. J was trimmed by 5 bases and V by 3 bases; bases with no gene match: 15. Germline assignment: CDR1 ENHRY and CDR2 SYGVKD. The CDR3 nucleotides read TGTGCCATCAGTGACGGACATCCGACTAGCGGGAAGGACCACGAGCAGTACTTC. Its translation is CAISDGHPTSGKDHEQYF.

The rearrangement links TRBV9 to TRBJ2-7; the D gene is possibly TRBD2 (5 bases). With 7 bases removed from V and 1 base from J, the gap between germline ends came to 12 bases. Germline V gene data show CDR1 as SGDLS and CDR2 as YYNGEE. This CDR3 has 13 residues. The CDR3 here is CASASGISYEQYF. The DNA of the CDR3 is TGTGCCAGCGCGTCGGGGATATCCTACGAGCAGTACTTC.

The rearrangement links TRBV19 to TRBJ1-2, with D hard to call. The CDR3 contains 14 residues. V was pared by 10 bases and J by 4 bases, with 19 bases between. Germline V gene data show CDR1 as LNHDA and CDR2 as SQIVND (reference sequence). The CDR3 DNA reads as TGTGCCACCTCCAAACCGAAACCCTCCTATGGCTACACCTTC. Translating gives CATSKPKPSYGYTF.

On this clone itself: Other DNA variants within this sample encode the same CDR3. This chain uses TRBV5-1 with TRBJ2-7, with D tentatively TRBD2 (6 bases). V was trimmed by 4 bases and J by 2 bases, leaving 10 bases between them. The CDR3 is made up of 13 amino acids. Germline V CDR1 and CDR2: SGHRS, YFSETQ. CDR3 bases: TGCGCCAGCAGCGCGGGACCAACCTACGAGCAGTACTTC. Translating gives CASSAGPTYEQYF.

The chain recombines TRBV28 with TRBJ2-7; D gene ambiguous. In germline, CDR1 is MDHEN, CDR2 SYDVKM. The CDR3 consists of 12 residues. The V end lost 1 base, the J end lost 5 bases, and 6 bases lay between the germline ends. In DNA, the CDR3 is TGTGCCAGCAGTTTATCAACAGACGAGCAGTACTTC. It translates to CASSLSTDEQYF. Full variable domain (rest looked up from reference TRBV28 and TRBJ2-7): DVKVTQSSRYLVKRTGEKVFLECVQDMDHENMFWYRQDPGLGLRLIYFSYDVKMKEKGDIPEGYSVSREKKERFSLILESASTNQTSMYLCASSLSTDEQYFGPGTRLTVT.

The chain uses TRBV6-5 and TRBJ1-2; D call uncertain. Germline loops: CDR1 MNHEY, CDR2 SVGAGI. Trimming stripped 2 bases from V and 6 bases from J, with 16 bases between. The CDR3 consists of 15 residues. The CDR3 DNA sequence: TGTGCCAGCAGTTACGACGGATTGATTCACCATGGCTACACCTTC. This encodes CASSYDGLIHHGYTF.

This clone was counted a few times. Other DNA sequences in the same sample also yield this CDR3. In DNA, the CDR3 is TGTGCCAGTAGTCCGAGGACAGGGGACCAGCCCCAGCATTTT. Protein product: CASSPRTGDQPQHF. The genes are TRBV19 and TRBJ1-5, with 9 positions matching TRBD1. The CDR3 runs to 14 residues. Trimming took 5 bases from V and 7 from J; bases not matched to a gene: 6. From germline, CDR1 is LNHDA and CDR2 SQIVND (reference sequence).

The chain combines TRBV7-9 with TRBJ1-1, with 7 nucleotides matching TRBD1. This CDR3 spans 14 amino acids. V shed 5 bases and J 6 bases; nucleotides not matched to a gene: 9. Per the germline V gene, CDR1 is SEHNR and CDR2 is FQNEAQ (reference sequence). The chain's CDR3 is CASSLHRGDPEAFF. The CDR3 DNA sequence: TGTGCCAGCAGCCTCCACAGGGGCGATCCTGAAGCTTTCTTT.

The V call is TRBV28, the J call TRBJ2-7; 13 positions match TRBD2. Germline-derived CDR1 and CDR2 are MDHEN and SYDVKM. With V trimmed by 6 bases and J by 2 bases, 4 bases remained unmatched. This CDR3 has 15 amino acids. CDR3 region: CASSPGLAGPYEQYF. For the CDR3, the DNA is TGTGCCAGCAGCCCGGGACTAGCGGGACCCTACGAGCAGTACTTC.

The chain's CDR3 is CASSSLGASDRSGEAFF. In DNA, the CDR3 is TGTGCCAGCAGCTCACTCGGAGCCTCGGACAGGAGTGGTGAAGCTTTCTTT. The chain is built from TRBV7-9 and TRBJ1-1, with TRBD1 matching over 7 bases. From germline, CDR1 is SEHNR and CDR2 FQNEAQ (reference sequence). After removal of 4 bases from V and 7 bases from J, the junction contained 18 bases not matched to a gene. The CDR3 contains 17 residues.

V and J are TRBV28 and TRBJ2-7; weak D call: TRBD1 (5 bases). Looked up from germline, CDR1 is MDHEN and CDR2 is SYDVKM. The V end lost 3 bases, the J end lost 0 bases, and 9 bases lay between the germline ends. The CDR3 runs to 14 residues. The CDR3 DNA sequence: TGTGCCAGCAGTTTCAGCAGGGCCTCCTACGAGCAGTACTTC. Its translation is CASSFSRASYEQYF.

The chain employs TRBV4-1 and TRBJ2-1, with 12 nucleotides matching TRBD2. With V trimmed by 6 bases and J by 7 bases, 10 bases remained unmatched. The CDR3 has 16 residues. The germline gives CDR1 MGHRA, CDR2 YSYEKL. The CDR3 sequence is CASRATSGRSWNEQFF. DNA for the CDR3: TGCGCCAGCAGGGCGACTAGCGGGAGATCCTGGAATGAGCAGTTCTTC.

This clone was seen once. This rearrangement joins TRBV27 to TRBJ2-3; no reliable D call. CDR1 MNHEY and CDR2 SMNVEV come from the germline V gene (reference sequence). The CDR3 totals 15 residues. Trimming took 2 bases from V and 4 from J, leaving 13 bases between them. The CDR3 DNA sequence: TGTGCCAGCAGTTTAAGATCTAGGGCAGCAGATACGCAGTATTTT. Translating it yields CASSLRSRAADTQYF.

CDR3: CASSPPGQDQFF. In nucleotides, the CDR3 is TGTGCCTCTTCCCCACCGGGACAGGACCAGTTCTTC. This chain connects TRBV6-6 to TRBJ2-1, with TRBD1 identical over 8 bases. Per the germline V gene, CDR1 is MNHNY and CDR2 is SVGAGI (reference sequence). Trimming cost V 11 bases and J 13 bases; bases outside gene matches: 13. The CDR3 extends over 12 amino acids.

This chain joins TRBV27 and TRBJ2-7; 7 bases align to TRBD1. CDR3 length: 13 residues. V was pared by 5 bases and J by 6 bases, with 7 bases of the junction left unmatched. CDR1 and CDR2 (germline): MNHEY, SMNVEV (reference sequence). CDR3 residues: CASSPGQYAEQYF. In nucleotides, the CDR3 is TGTGCCAGCAGTCCGGGACAGTACGCCGAGCAGTACTTC.

Of note for this clone: The sample holds other DNA sequences that translate to the same CDR3. The rearrangement uses TRBV12-5 and TRBJ2-1; D ambiguous. This CDR3 comprises 11 residues. Germline V gene data show CDR1 as LGHNT and CDR2 as FRNRAP. Deletions cut 5 bases from V and 9 bases from J, with 8 bases between. This chain's CDR3 is CASGLGVEQFF. The CDR3 DNA sequence: TGTGCTAGTGGTCTCGGAGTTGAGCAGTTCTTC.

This clone is a singleton in its sample. The J gene is TRBJ1-4, the V gene TRBV4-1; no firm D call. The CDR3 runs to 16 residues. CDR1 MGHRA and CDR2 YSYEKL come from the germline V gene. Trimming cost V 1 base and J 0 bases, with 9 bases left between them. The CDR3 spells CASSQARAATNEKLFF. The DNA of the CDR3 is TGCGCCAGCAGCCAAGCTCGGGCTGCAACTAATGAAAAACTGTTTTTT.